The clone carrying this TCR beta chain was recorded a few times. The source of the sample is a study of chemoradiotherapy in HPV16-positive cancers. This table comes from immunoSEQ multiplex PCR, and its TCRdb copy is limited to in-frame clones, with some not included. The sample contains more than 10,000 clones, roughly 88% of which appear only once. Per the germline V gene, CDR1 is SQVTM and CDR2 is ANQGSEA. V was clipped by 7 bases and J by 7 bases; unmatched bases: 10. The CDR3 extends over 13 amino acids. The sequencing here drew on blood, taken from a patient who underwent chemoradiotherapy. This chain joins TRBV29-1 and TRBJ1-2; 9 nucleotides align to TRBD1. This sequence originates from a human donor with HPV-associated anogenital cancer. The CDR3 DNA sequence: TGCAGCGCAACCGGGACAGGGCCCTCTGGCTACACCTTC. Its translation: CSATGTGPSGYTF.